This entry lists 12 T cell receptor beta chains sequenced from one sample in a study of sequential checkpoint blockade in melanoma. The method was immunoSEQ multiplex PCR; TCRdb's version includes in-frame clones alone and lacks a portion of them. The top ten hold 22% of the sample, which has around 5,000 clones, approximately 25% seen once. Documented treatment: randomized to nivolumab then ipilimumab (arm A) or the reverse (arm B). The sample was tumor tissue (inferred from file names), taken from a patient given nivolumab and ipilimumab in sequence. The receptor set was obtained from a human donor with melanoma.

In this sample, this clone turned up many times. V is TRBV11-3 and J is TRBJ2-5; TRBD2 aligns across 7 bases. V shed 3 bases and J 4 bases; nucleotides not matched to a gene: 8. The CDR3 covers 15 residues. Germline values: CDR1 SGHNT, CDR2 YENEEA. The CDR3 DNA sequence: TGTGCCAGCAGCTTCGTGGCGGGAGTATCAGAGACCCAGTACTTC. Protein: CASSFVAGVSETQYF. Using reference TRBV11-3 and TRBJ2-5 for the parts outside the CDR3, the full variable domain is EAGVVQSPRYKIIEKKQPVAFWCNPISGHNTLYWYLQNLGQGPELLIRYENEEAVDDSQLPKDRFSAERLKGVDSTLKIQPAELGDSAVYLCASSFVAGVSETQYFGPGTRLLVL.

The rearrangement links TRBV4-1 to TRBJ2-6, with a tentative D call TRBD1 (5 bases). The CDR3 spans 17 residues. V lost 1 base and J lost 1, with 11 bases in between. CDR1 and CDR2 (germline): MGHRA, YSYEKL. CDR3 nucleotides: TGCGCCAGCAGCCAAGCGAGCAGGGTGTCTGGGGCCAACGTCCTGACTTTC. Translation gives CASSQASRVSGANVLTF.

The J gene is TRBJ1-2, the V gene TRBV11-3, with TRBD1 matching over 9 bases. Unmatched junction bases numbered 9, after V lost 4 bases and J lost 3 bases. The germline gives CDR1 SGHNT, CDR2 YENEEA. This CDR3 has 16 amino acids. The CDR3 is CASSSGRDRDYYGYTF. DNA for the CDR3: TGTGCCAGCAGCTCAGGCCGGGACAGGGATTACTATGGCTACACCTTC. Full variable domain (missing parts from reference TRBV11-3 and TRBJ1-2): EAGVVQSPRYKIIEKKQPVAFWCNPISGHNTLYWYLQNLGQGPELLIRYENEEAVDDSQLPKDRFSAERLKGVDSTLKIQPAELGDSAVYLCASSSGRDRDYYGYTFGSGTRLTVV.

V usage is TRBV6-8 and J usage is TRBJ1-2; D may be TRBD1 (6 bases). The ends were cut back, 0 bases at V and 6 bases at J, with 11 bases in the middle. The CDR3 runs 14 residues. CDR1 MNHGY and CDR2 SAAAGT come from the germline V gene. CDR3 in DNA: TGTGCCAGCAGTTACTCGACAGGCACGGATGGCTACACCTTC. The encoded protein is CASSYSTGTDGYTF.

This rearrangement joins TRBV10-2 to TRBJ2-1, with D hard to call. The V end was cut by 8 bases, the J end by 8 bases, with 22 bases between. The CDR3 totals 15 residues. The germline gives CDR1 WSHSY, CDR2 SAAADI. In DNA, the CDR3 is TGCGCCAGCGGCATGGGTGGCGTTCAGCTCTATGAGCAGTTCTTC. This codes for CASGMGGVQLYEQFF.

This clone was detected a few times. The rearrangement joins TRBV6-8 to TRBJ2-2; D ambiguous. The CDR3 runs to 12 residues. V was trimmed by 8 bases and J by 5 bases, leaving 9 bases between them. The germline CDR1 and CDR2 sequences are MNHGY and SAAAGT. The CDR3 DNA reads as TGTGCCAGCGCCGTGTCGACCGGGGAGCTGTTTTTT. It yields the protein CASAVSTGELFF.

Sample share makes this clone medium-sized. The chain uses TRBV28 and TRBJ1-5; D ambiguous. This CDR3 is built from 12 residues. V lost 5 bases, J lost 9 bases, and 11 bases lay in between. Germline CDR1 is MDHEN and CDR2 is SYDVKM. CDR3 in amino acids: CASSPPRGPQHF. In DNA, the CDR3 is TGTGCCAGCAGTCCCCCAAGAGGGCCCCAGCATTTT.

The genes are TRBV23-1 and TRBJ2-5; TRBD1 matches 8 bases. TRBV23-1 is an ORF, and what it does is uncertain. After removal of 9 bases from V and 1 base from J, the junction contained 7 bases not matched to a gene. The CDR3 runs to 14 residues. The CDR3 is CASRTGLGQETQYF. The DNA for the CDR3 is TGCGCCAGTCGGACAGGGCTGGGCCAAGAGACCCAGTACTTC.

Ten or more counts support this clone. The rearrangement uses TRBV7-6 and TRBJ1-2; D possibly corresponds to TRBD1 (5 bases). Germline CDR1 and CDR2: SGHVS and FNYEAQ. The CDR3 covers 14 residues. The germline V and J ends were trimmed by 5 bases and 1 base, with 11 bases remaining between them. The CDR3 nucleotides read TGTGCCAGCAGCCTTCCTGGACATAACTATGGCTACACCTTC. The encoded protein is CASSLPGHNYGYTF.

The V call is TRBV10-2, the J call TRBJ1-1, with a tentative D call TRBD1 (5 bases). Trimming pared 6 bases from V and 5 bases from J, leaving 16 bases between. From germline, CDR1 is WSHSY and CDR2 SAAADI. The CDR3 consists of 14 residues. The DNA for the CDR3 is TGCGCCAGCAGCTTGGCTGGGGAGGGGACTGAAGCTTTCTTT. Protein: CASSLAGEGTEAFF.

This clone was counted many times. The chain joins TRBV6-8 to TRBJ2-1; 7 positions agree with TRBD1. The trim removed 8 bases at V and 9 bases at J, leaving 10 bases unmatched. Per germline, CDR1 MNHGY and CDR2 SAAAGT. The CDR3 runs 13 residues. The CDR3 DNA reads as TGTGCCAGCGAAGGACAGGCCCTTACTGAGCAGTTCTTC. Residues: CASEGQALTEQFF.

This clone is classed as medium-sized. The chain couples TRBV9 to TRBJ2-3; 9 bases match TRBD2. Germline V lookup: CDR1 SGDLS, CDR2 YYNGEE. This CDR3 has 16 residues. The trim removed 0 bases at V and 4 bases at J, leaving 6 bases unmatched. The CDR3 reads CASSVESSGVSDTQYF. The CDR3, as DNA: TGTGCCAGCAGCGTAGAGTCTAGCGGGGTATCAGATACGCAGTATTTT.